This TCR beta chain comes out of a study of regulatory T cells in long-lasting Graves disease. At least ten counts were recorded for this clonotype. What it binds is not known. Whole-study results and caveats: Persistent disease exhibited a predilection for TRBV28, TRBJ1-2 and TRBJ2-5.

Time point indicated: newly diagnosed GD, antithyroid drugs for less than 3 months. Extracted RNA from PBMCs served as the source of the TCR library. Both iRepertoire HTBI primers and Arm-PCR of CDR3 regions were used to build the TCR beta libraries. Using its own MiXCR run on the multiplex PCR reads, TCRdb lists one record per CDR3 protein. This sample has 350,000 to 450,000 distinct CDR3 sequences; 16% occur once, and the top ten carry roughly 27%. The CDR3 length is 16 residues. V was pared by 2 bases and J by 4 bases, with 8 bases of the junction left unmatched. These data were also reused for a study on T cells in Graves' hyperthyroidism and ophthalmopathy. That study reports: When the TCR CDR3 underwent first-round RT-PCR, the HTBI primer set was used.

The clonotype was recovered from a man between 35 and 55 years old with Graves disease. This chain uses TRBV12-3 or TRBV12-4 with TRBJ2-1; 7 nucleotides line up with TRBD1. Specimen: peripheral blood mononuclear cells (PBMCs), collected at new diagnosis, from a patient treated with antithyroid drugs. The CDR3 here is CASSLKGARGYNEQFF. The CDR3 region has the DNA TGTGCCAGCAGTTTAAAGGGGGCGAGAGGGTACAATGAGCAGTTCTTC.